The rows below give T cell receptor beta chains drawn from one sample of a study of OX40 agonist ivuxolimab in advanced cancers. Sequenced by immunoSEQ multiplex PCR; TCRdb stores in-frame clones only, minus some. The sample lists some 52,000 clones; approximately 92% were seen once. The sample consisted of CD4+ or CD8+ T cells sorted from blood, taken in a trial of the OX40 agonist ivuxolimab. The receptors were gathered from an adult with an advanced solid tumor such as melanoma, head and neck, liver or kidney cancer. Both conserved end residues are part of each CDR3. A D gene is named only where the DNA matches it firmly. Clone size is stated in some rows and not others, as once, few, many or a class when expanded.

cdr3_aa: CASSVVGAGAYEQFF
cdr3_nt: TGTGCCAGCAGCGTAGTGGGAGCGGGAGCTTATGAGCAGTTCTTC
v_call: TRBV9
j_call: TRBJ2-1
clone_size: .
d_call: TRBD2

cdr3_aa: CASSTNRGRSTGELFF
cdr3_nt: TGTGCCAGCAGCACCAACAGGGGGCGTAGCACCGGGGAGCTGTTTTTT
v_call: TRBV28
j_call: TRBJ2-2
clone_size: .
d_call: TRBD1

cdr3_aa: CATSRVGLAGGPKDEQYF
cdr3_nt: TGTGCCACCAGCAGAGTGGGACTAGCGGGAGGGCCCAAAGACGAGCAGTACTTC
v_call: TRBV15
j_call: TRBJ2-7
clone_size: .
d_call: TRBD2

cdr3_aa: CASSLGGAHYEQYF
cdr3_nt: TGTGCCAGCAGTTTGGGGGGGGCCCACTACGAGCAGTACTTC
v_call: TRBV28
j_call: TRBJ2-7
clone_size: .
d_call: .

cdr3_aa: CASSDPRGTSDEQFF
cdr3_nt: TGCGCCAGCAGTGACCCCCGAGGGACTAGCGATGAGCAGTTCTTC
v_call: TRBV10-1
j_call: TRBJ2-1
clone_size: .
d_call: TRBD2

cdr3_aa: CASSYLGLAGGGEQFF
cdr3_nt: TGTGCCAGCAGTTACCTCGGACTAGCGGGAGGCGGGGAGCAGTTCTTC
v_call: TRBV6-5
j_call: TRBJ2-1
clone_size: .
d_call: TRBD2

cdr3_aa: CASSLVGAGANVLTF
cdr3_nt: TGTGCCAGCAGTTTAGTAGGGGCCGGGGCCAACGTCCTGACTTTC
v_call: TRBV27
j_call: TRBJ2-6
clone_size: .
d_call: .

cdr3_aa: CASSSRAGTGTNYGYTF
cdr3_nt: TGCGCCAGCAGCTCACGGGCCGGGACAGGGACTAACTATGGCTACACCTTC
v_call: TRBV5-1
j_call: TRBJ1-2
clone_size: .
d_call: TRBD1

cdr3_aa: CASSQELTSGRAFYEQYF
cdr3_nt: TGTGCCAGCAGCCAAGAGCTTACTAGCGGGAGGGCCTTCTACGAGCAGTACTTC
v_call: TRBV4-2
j_call: TRBJ2-7
clone_size: .
d_call: TRBD2

cdr3_aa: CASSPDSTDTQYF
cdr3_nt: TGCGCCAGCAGCCCGGACAGTACAGATACGCAGTATTTT
v_call: TRBV4-3
j_call: TRBJ2-3
clone_size: once
d_call: .

cdr3_aa: CASSLTGSYNEQFF
cdr3_nt: TGTGCCAGCAGTTTAACGGGGTCCTACAATGAGCAGTTCTTC
v_call: TRBV28
j_call: TRBJ2-1
clone_size: .
d_call: .

cdr3_aa: CASSVGVQYEKLFF
cdr3_nt: TGTGCCAGCAGCGTAGGTGTACAGTATGAAAAACTGTTTTTT
v_call: TRBV9
j_call: TRBJ1-4
clone_size: once
d_call: .

cdr3_aa: CSVYELGQNTEAFF
cdr3_nt: TGCAGCGTCTACGAATTGGGACAGAACACTGAAGCTTTCTTT
v_call: TRBV29-1
j_call: TRBJ1-1
clone_size: .
d_call: .

cdr3_aa: CASPWVTQYF
cdr3_nt: TGTGCCAGCCCCTGGGTGACCCAGTACTTC
v_call: TRBV2
j_call: TRBJ2-5
clone_size: .
d_call: .

cdr3_aa: CASSNGPRGTYEQYF
cdr3_nt: TGCGCCAGCAGTAACGGGCCAAGGGGTACCTACGAGCAGTACTTC
v_call: TRBV4-1
j_call: TRBJ2-7
clone_size: .
d_call: .

cdr3_aa: CASKRENTDTQYF
cdr3_nt: TGTGCCAGCAAGCGGGAGAACACAGATACGCAGTATTTT
v_call: TRBV19
j_call: TRBJ2-3
clone_size: .
d_call: TRBD2

cdr3_aa: CASSQLRGTYNEQFF
cdr3_nt: TGTGCCAGCAGCCAGTTGCGGGGGACTTACAATGAGCAGTTCTTC
v_call: TRBV4-2
j_call: TRBJ2-1
clone_size: .
d_call: TRBD2